This record looks at one TCR beta chain sequence and its context. Assay: immunoSEQ multiplex PCR; the TCRdb copy retains only in-frame clones and omits some. Of under 1 million clones detected, more than 85% appear once; the ten largest clones hold nearly 25%. The sample belongs to a study of shared clonotypes between healthy human individuals. As defined, naive CD8 cells were CD45RO-negative and positively selected for CCR7, with terminally differentiated effector memory CD45RA+ cells excluded. The germline V gene has CDR1 MGHRA and CDR2 YSYEKL. This CDR3 has 14 amino acids. V was clipped by 2 bases and J by 6 bases, with 14 bases between them.

The clonotype originates from a man aged 25 to 45 in good health. Sequencing was performed on naive CD8+ T cells sorted from blood. The chain has TRBV4-1 and TRBJ2-7; TRBD1 or TRBD2 may be the D gene (5 bases each). As DNA, the CDR3 is TGCGCCAGCAGCCAATCCCGAGGGGATTCCGAGCAGTACTTC. This gives the protein CASSQSRGDSEQYF.